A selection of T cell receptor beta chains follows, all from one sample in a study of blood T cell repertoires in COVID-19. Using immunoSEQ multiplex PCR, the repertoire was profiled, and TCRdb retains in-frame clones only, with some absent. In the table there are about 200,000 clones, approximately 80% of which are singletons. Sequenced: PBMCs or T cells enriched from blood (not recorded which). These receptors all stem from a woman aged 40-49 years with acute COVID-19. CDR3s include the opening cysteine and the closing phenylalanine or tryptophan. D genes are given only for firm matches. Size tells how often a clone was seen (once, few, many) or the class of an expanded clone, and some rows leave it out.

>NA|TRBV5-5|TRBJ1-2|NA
CASSLALGGYTF
TGTGCCAGCAGCTTGGCTCTAGGTGGCTACACCTTC
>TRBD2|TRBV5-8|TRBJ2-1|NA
CASSLGLAGNYNEQFF
TGTGCCAGCAGCTTGGGGCTAGCGGGGAACTACAATGAGCAGTTCTTC
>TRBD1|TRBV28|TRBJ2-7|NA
CASTLSRGQVDEQYF
TGTGCCAGCACATTATCCAGGGGGCAGGTGGACGAGCAGTACTTC
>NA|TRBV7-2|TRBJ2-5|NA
CASSILRGEETQYF
TGTGCCAGCAGCATACTCAGGGGCGAAGAGACCCAGTACTTC
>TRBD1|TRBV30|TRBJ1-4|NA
CAWRRDSNEKLFF
TGTGCCTGGAGACGGGACAGTAATGAAAAACTGTTTTTT
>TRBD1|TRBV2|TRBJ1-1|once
CASSERTGVPEAFF
TGTGCCAGCAGTGAAAGGACAGGGGTTCCTGAAGCTTTCTTT
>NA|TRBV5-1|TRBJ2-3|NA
CASSFVLSGSTDTQYF
TGCGCCAGCAGCTTTGTCCTAAGCGGTAGCACAGATACGCAGTATTTT
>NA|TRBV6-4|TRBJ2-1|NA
CASSGETGAEQFF
TGTGCCAGCAGTGGCGAGACGGGAGCTGAGCAGTTCTTC
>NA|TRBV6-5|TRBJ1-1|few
CASSYPEIRENTEAFF
TGTGCCAGCAGTTACCCGGAGATACGGGAGAACACTGAAGCTTTCTTT
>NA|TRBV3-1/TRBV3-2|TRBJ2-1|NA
CASSTSYNEQFF
TGTGCCAGCTCGACTTCTTACAATGAGCAGTTCTTC
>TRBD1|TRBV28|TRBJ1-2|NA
CASSLGQGENYGYTF
TGTGCCAGCAGTCTGGGACAGGGTGAGAACTATGGCTACACCTTC
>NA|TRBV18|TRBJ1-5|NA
CASSQQGKSGPQHF
TGTGCCAGCTCACAACAGGGCAAGTCTGGACCCCAGCATTTT
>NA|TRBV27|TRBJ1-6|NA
CASSLSEYSPLHF
TGTGCCAGCAGTTTATCGGAGTATTCACCCCTCCACTTT
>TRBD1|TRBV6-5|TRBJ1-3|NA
CASSHVPGQGPAIYF
TGTGCCAGCAGCCACGTCCCGGGACAGGGGCCCGCCATATATTTT
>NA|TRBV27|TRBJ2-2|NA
CASKGGPGELFF
TGTGCCAGCAAGGGAGGACCCGGGGAGCTGTTTTTT
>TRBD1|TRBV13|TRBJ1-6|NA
CASSSNRGPNSPLHF
TGTGCCAGCAGCTCTAACAGGGGACCTAATTCACCCCTCCACTTT
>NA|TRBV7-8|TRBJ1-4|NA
CASSEQTTNEKLFF
TGTGCCAGCAGCGAACAGACAACTAATGAAAAACTGTTTTTT
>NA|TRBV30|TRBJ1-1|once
CAWSVWGGTEAFF
TGTGCCTGGAGTGTATGGGGGGGGACTGAAGCTTTCTTT
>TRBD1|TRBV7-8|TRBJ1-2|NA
CASSLTTGAGYGYTF
TGTGCCAGCAGCTTAACAACAGGGGCAGGCTATGGCTACACCTTC
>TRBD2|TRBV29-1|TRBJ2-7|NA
CSVEGTSGTSEQYF
TGCAGCGTTGAAGGCACTAGCGGGACCAGTGAGCAGTACTTC
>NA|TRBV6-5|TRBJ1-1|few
CASTWGGEAFF
TGTGCCAGCACCTGGGGGGGTGAAGCTTTCTTT
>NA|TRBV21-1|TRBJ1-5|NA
CASPKKQGATESNQPQHF
TGTGCCAGCCCCAAAAAGCAGGGGGCGACGGAAAGCAATCAGCCCCAGCATTTT
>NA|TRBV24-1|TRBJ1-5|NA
CATGQGQPQHF
TGTGCCACCGGGCAAGGACAGCCCCAGCATTTT
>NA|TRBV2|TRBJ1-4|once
CASSRLPQGIGEKLFF
TGTGCCAGCAGCCGCTTACCCCAGGGTATAGGCGAAAAACTGTTTTTT